A selection of T cell receptor beta chains follows, all from one sample in a study of PD-L1 blockade in urothelial cancer. TCRdb's table, derived via immunoSEQ multiplex PCR, lists solely in-frame clones and lacks some. The profile shows tens of thousands of clones, roughly 90% of them singletons. The specimen comprised PBMCs, sampled around atezolizumab (anti-PD-L1) treatment. The receptors shown here come from an elderly woman with urothelial cancer. CDR3s include the opening cysteine and the closing phenylalanine or tryptophan. A D gene is named only where the DNA matches it firmly. The size entry is marked missing in some rows and otherwise reads once, few, many or a size class.

j_gene: TRBJ1-2; v_gene: TRBV6-7; d_gene: TRBD1; abundance: once; CDR3nt: TGTGCCAGCAGAGACGGGACAGGGTGGCGTCCCCATGGCTACACCTTC; CDR3aa: CASRDGTGWRPHGYTF
j_gene: TRBJ2-1; v_gene: TRBV5-6; d_gene: -; abundance: -; CDR3nt: TGTGCCAGCAGCAAGACTGGCCGGTCGAGCTCCTACAATGAGCAGTTCTTC; CDR3aa: CASSKTGRSSSYNEQFF
j_gene: TRBJ1-1; v_gene: TRBV27; d_gene: -; abundance: -; CDR3nt: TGTGCCAGCACGAACGGGTTCTCCGCGAACACTGAAGCTTTCTTT; CDR3aa: CASTNGFSANTEAFF
j_gene: TRBJ1-1; v_gene: TRBV6-6; d_gene: -; abundance: -; CDR3nt: TGTGCCAGCAGTCCTCCCCGGGGGGGGAGCACTGAAGCTTTCTTT; CDR3aa: CASSPPRGGSTEAFF
j_gene: TRBJ2-7; v_gene: TRBV6-5; d_gene: TRBD2; abundance: -; CDR3nt: TGTGCCAGCAGTTACTCGCGTGGGACTAATTACGAGCAGTACTTC; CDR3aa: CASSYSRGTNYEQYF
j_gene: TRBJ2-1; v_gene: TRBV5-4; d_gene: -; abundance: -; CDR3nt: TGTGCCAGCAGCTTAGAAGGGAGCTCCTACAATGAGCAGTTCTTC; CDR3aa: CASSLEGSSYNEQFF
j_gene: TRBJ2-5; v_gene: TRBV18; d_gene: -; abundance: -; CDR3nt: TGTGCCAGCTCACGAGGACAGCAAGAGACCCAGTACTTC; CDR3aa: CASSRGQQETQYF
j_gene: TRBJ1-1; v_gene: TRBV5-4; d_gene: -; abundance: -; CDR3nt: TGTGCCACGGGGGGCGGGAAGGAGGCTTTCTTT; CDR3aa: CATGGGKEAFF
j_gene: TRBJ1-2; v_gene: TRBV18; d_gene: -; abundance: -; CDR3nt: TGTGCCAGCTCACCAGAGGTGAGCAAGAAGGGCTACACCTTC; CDR3aa: CASSPEVSKKGYTF
j_gene: TRBJ1-1; v_gene: TRBV19; d_gene: TRBD1; abundance: few; CDR3nt: TGTGCCAGTAAAGGACAGGGGGCTGAGTATTACACTGAAGCTTTCTTT; CDR3aa: CASKGQGAEYYTEAFF
j_gene: TRBJ2-3; v_gene: TRBV6-1; d_gene: -; abundance: -; CDR3nt: TGTGCCAGCAGTGAACAGGGGCGTGGCACAGATACGCAGTATTTT; CDR3aa: CASSEQGRGTDTQYF
j_gene: TRBJ1-2; v_gene: TRBV6-1; d_gene: -; abundance: -; CDR3nt: TGTGCCAGCACCTCATTGGCGACGGGTGGCTACACCTTC; CDR3aa: CASTSLATGGYTF
j_gene: TRBJ1-5; v_gene: TRBV4-1; d_gene: -; abundance: -; CDR3nt: TGCGCCAGCAGCCAAGAGGGGGGGGTGGTTCAGCCCCAGCATTTT; CDR3aa: CASSQEGGVVQPQHF
j_gene: TRBJ2-3; v_gene: TRBV6-5; d_gene: TRBD2; abundance: -; CDR3nt: TGTGCCAGCAGTAACCCAGCGGGAGCCACAGATACGCAGTATTTT; CDR3aa: CASSNPAGATDTQYF
j_gene: TRBJ1-1; v_gene: TRBV27; d_gene: TRBD1; abundance: few; CDR3nt: TGTGCCAGCAGCACCAGGGGGGCGTGGGTGGTGAACACTGAAGCTTTCTTT; CDR3aa: CASSTRGAWVVNTEAFF
j_gene: TRBJ2-3; v_gene: TRBV5-1; d_gene: -; abundance: -; CDR3nt: TGCGCCAGCAGCTCGTTGACGGACAGCCCCACAGATACGCAGTATTTT; CDR3aa: CASSSLTDSPTDTQYF
j_gene: TRBJ2-3; v_gene: TRBV5-4; d_gene: TRBD2; abundance: -; CDR3nt: TGTGCCAGCAGCTCCGGGACTAGCGGGATGAATACGCAGTATTTT; CDR3aa: CASSSGTSGMNTQYF
j_gene: TRBJ1-2; v_gene: TRBV18; d_gene: TRBD1; abundance: few; CDR3nt: TGTGCCAGCTCACCAGGGACAGGGCGTCTTGGCTACACCTTC; CDR3aa: CASSPGTGRLGYTF
j_gene: TRBJ1-4; v_gene: TRBV6-1; d_gene: -; abundance: -; CDR3nt: TGTGCCAGCAGTGCCGCAGTTGGCGGAATGGATGCGGAAAAACTGTTTTTT; CDR3aa: CASSAAVGGMDAEKLFF
j_gene: TRBJ2-7; v_gene: TRBV6-1; d_gene: -; abundance: -; CDR3nt: TGTGCCAGCAGTCAACGGGGCTACGAGCAGTACTTC; CDR3aa: CASSQRGYEQYF
j_gene: TRBJ1-5; v_gene: TRBV28; d_gene: -; abundance: -; CDR3nt: TGTGCCAGCAGTTCCTCCAGGGGAGGGGCGAGTCAGCCCCAGCATTTT; CDR3aa: CASSSSRGGASQPQHF
j_gene: TRBJ2-3; v_gene: TRBV2; d_gene: TRBD2; abundance: -; CDR3nt: TGTGCCAGCAGGGGGGGGACCACAGATACGCAGTATTTT; CDR3aa: CASRGGTTDTQYF
j_gene: TRBJ2-3; v_gene: TRBV6-1; d_gene: TRBD1; abundance: -; CDR3nt: TGTGCCAGCAGTGAAAAGGTCGGGGGACAGGGGGTCGCAGATACGCAGTATTTT; CDR3aa: CASSEKVGGQGVADTQYF
j_gene: TRBJ1-2; v_gene: TRBV19; d_gene: TRBD1; abundance: -; CDR3nt: TGTGCCACTCGGGGACAGGCCTATGGCTACACCTTC; CDR3aa: CATRGQAYGYTF
j_gene: TRBJ1-3; v_gene: TRBV9; d_gene: -; abundance: -; CDR3nt: TGTGCCAGCAGCCTAGCGCGCGCTGGAAACACCATATATTTT; CDR3aa: CASSLARAGNTIYF
j_gene: TRBJ2-3; v_gene: TRBV6-5; d_gene: -; abundance: once; CDR3nt: TGTGCCAGCAGTCTAGGTGCAGATACGCAGTATTTT; CDR3aa: CASSLGADTQYF
j_gene: TRBJ2-1; v_gene: TRBV19; d_gene: TRBD1; abundance: once; CDR3nt: TGTGCCAGTAGTACCCGGACAGGGAATGAGCAGTTCTTC; CDR3aa: CASSTRTGNEQFF
j_gene: TRBJ1-1; v_gene: TRBV7-2; d_gene: -; abundance: few; CDR3nt: TGTGCCAGCAGCCCCACCGGGATAGAAGCTTTCTTT; CDR3aa: CASSPTGIEAFF
j_gene: TRBJ2-1; v_gene: TRBV5-1; d_gene: TRBD2; abundance: once; CDR3nt: TGCGCCAGCACCCGGACTAGCGATAACAATGAGCAGTTCTTC; CDR3aa: CASTRTSDNNEQFF
j_gene: TRBJ1-1; v_gene: TRBV27; d_gene: -; abundance: -; CDR3nt: TGTGCCACCTCTTCGTTGGGGGGAGAAAACACTGAAGCTTTCTTT; CDR3aa: CATSSLGGENTEAFF
j_gene: TRBJ2-7; v_gene: TRBV7-6; d_gene: TRBD2; abundance: -; CDR3nt: TGTGCCAGCAGCCCGCTGACTAGCGTCGGATACGAGCAGTACTTC; CDR3aa: CASSPLTSVGYEQYF
j_gene: TRBJ1-2; v_gene: TRBV6-6; d_gene: -; abundance: -; CDR3nt: TGTGCCAGCAGCCGAGGTCCAGGGTCAGGGGATGGCTACACCTTC; CDR3aa: CASSRGPGSGDGYTF
j_gene: TRBJ2-1; v_gene: TRBV5-1; d_gene: -; abundance: -; CDR3nt: TGCGCCAGCAGCTTGGGACGAACACTAGCCTCCAATGAGCAGTTCTTC; CDR3aa: CASSLGRTLASNEQFF
j_gene: TRBJ2-7; v_gene: TRBV27; d_gene: TRBD1; abundance: -; CDR3nt: TGTGCCAGCAGCTCACGCCCGGGACAGAACTACGAGCAGTACTTC; CDR3aa: CASSSRPGQNYEQYF
j_gene: TRBJ2-3; v_gene: TRBV9; d_gene: TRBD2; abundance: once; CDR3nt: TGTGCCAGCAGCGTAGAACTAGCGGGAGCAGATACGCAGTATTTT; CDR3aa: CASSVELAGADTQYF
j_gene: TRBJ2-2; v_gene: TRBV2; d_gene: -; abundance: -; CDR3nt: TGTGCCAGCCAGAAGTCGAGGTTAAGCACCGGGGAGCTGTTTTTT; CDR3aa: CASQKSRLSTGELFF
j_gene: TRBJ1-5; v_gene: TRBV9; d_gene: -; abundance: -; CDR3nt: TGTGCCAGCAGCCCCGAGGTGGAGGGAGGGCAGCCCCAGCATTTT; CDR3aa: CASSPEVEGGQPQHF
j_gene: TRBJ2-4; v_gene: TRBV19; d_gene: TRBD2; abundance: -; CDR3nt: TGTGCCAGTAGTAGGACCGGGACTAGCGGGAGTGGGACCAAAAACATTCAGTACTTC; CDR3aa: CASSRTGTSGSGTKNIQYF
j_gene: TRBJ2-1; v_gene: TRBV9; d_gene: -; abundance: -; CDR3nt: TGTGCCAGCAGCGCGGCCTTGGGGGGAGAGCAGTTCTTC; CDR3aa: CASSAALGGEQFF
j_gene: TRBJ2-1; v_gene: TRBV7-9; d_gene: TRBD1; abundance: -; CDR3nt: TGTGCCAGCAGCTTACCCCGGGACAGGGCATACAATGAGCAGTTCTTC; CDR3aa: CASSLPRDRAYNEQFF
j_gene: TRBJ1-4; v_gene: TRBV9; d_gene: -; abundance: -; CDR3nt: TGTGCCAGCAGCGTAGCCGTAGCTAATGAAAAACTGTTTTTT; CDR3aa: CASSVAVANEKLFF
j_gene: TRBJ2-7; v_gene: TRBV5-4; d_gene: TRBD2; abundance: few; CDR3nt: TGTGCCAGCTCATCTGCCGGGACTAGCGGGGACCCGAAGCAGTACTTC; CDR3aa: CASSSAGTSGDPKQYF